What follows are 3 T cell receptor beta chains derived from one specimen sequenced in a study of breast tumors, draining lymph nodes, adjacent tissues. TCRdb processed the multiplex PCR reads anew with MiXCR; each CDR3 protein has one entry. Of 140,000 to 150,000 distinct CDR3 sequences listed, approximately 32% are singletons. Axillary draining lymph nodes of breast cancer patients supplied the node samples. Sequenced sample: axillary lymph node tissue. The source of these receptors is a female donor with breast cancer. Some clones in this sample may be carry-over from other donors' samples.

This clonotype was detected ten times or more. The chain is built from TRBV20-1 and TRBJ1-3; D not resolved. V lost 0 bases and J lost 3, with 15 bases in between. Germline V lookup: CDR1 DFQATT, CDR2 SNEGSKA (reference sequence). This CDR3 comprises 16 residues. The CDR3: CSAREGQWRSGNTIYF. CDR3 coding DNA: TGCAGTGCTAGAGAAGGTCAGTGGCGGAGTGGAAACACCATATATTTT.

Remarks on this clonotype: One junction end disagrees with the germline gene, perhaps due to a read error. DNA of the CDR3: TGCAGTGCTAGTTTCACAGATACGCAGTGTTTT. It encodes CSASFTDTQCF. The gene calls are TRBV20-1 and TRBJ2-3; D uncertain. Germline V gene sequence: CDR1 DFQATT, CDR2 SNEGSKA (reference sequence). The CDR3 is 11 amino acids.

For this clonotype: A read error may explain this, as a much larger clone is one base away. The chain combines TRBV6-6 with TRBJ2-1, with 7 nucleotides matching TRBD1. This CDR3 comprises 13 residues. Germline lookup yields CDR1 MNHNY and CDR2 SVGAGI (reference sequence). V shed 5 bases and J 7 bases; nucleotides not matched to a gene: 5. CDR3 nucleotide sequence: TGTGCCAGCAGTCACCCACAGGGGAATGAGCAGTTCTTC. Protein product: CASSHPQGNEQFF.